These T cell receptor beta chains were read from a single sample in a study of T cell responses to AZD1222 COVID-19 vaccine. Here immunoSEQ multiplex PCR was the method, and the copy in TCRdb shows in-frame clones only, minus some. The table lists 120,000 or so clones, around 85% of them singletons. This specimen was peripheral blood, taken on day 0 of AZD1222 vaccination. These receptors were collected from an adult in good health. The CDR3 runs from the conserved cysteine through the conserved F or W. A D gene is named only where the DNA matches it firmly. Clone sizes are given selectively: once, few, many, or a class where the clone is expanded.

j_call: TRBJ1-2
v_call: TRBV28
clone_size: NA
d_call: NA
cdr3_aa: CASSLNLRDYTF
cdr3_nt: TGTGCCAGCAGTTTGAACCTCAGGGACTACACCTTC

j_call: TRBJ1-5
v_call: TRBV30
clone_size: NA
d_call: NA
cdr3_aa: CAWSAGFGPPSDQPQHF
cdr3_nt: TGTGCCTGGAGTGCCGGCTTCGGGCCCCCATCGGATCAGCCCCAGCATTTT

j_call: TRBJ1-3
v_call: TRBV28
clone_size: NA
d_call: NA
cdr3_aa: CASSRRGGNTIYF
cdr3_nt: TGTGCCAGCAGCCGCAGGGGAGGAAACACCATATATTTT

j_call: TRBJ1-3
v_call: TRBV30
clone_size: NA
d_call: TRBD1
cdr3_aa: CAWLRGFGNTIYF
cdr3_nt: TGTGCCTGGCTCAGGGGGTTTGGAAACACCATATATTTT

j_call: TRBJ1-1
v_call: TRBV11-3
clone_size: few
d_call: NA
cdr3_aa: CASSPRGFSNTEAFF
cdr3_nt: TGTGCCAGCAGCCCTAGGGGCTTCTCGAACACTGAAGCTTTCTTT

j_call: TRBJ1-2
v_call: TRBV4-2
clone_size: NA
d_call: NA
cdr3_aa: CASSQDLRAEYGYTF
cdr3_nt: TGTGCCAGCAGCCAAGACCTTCGGGCGGAATATGGCTACACCTTC

j_call: TRBJ2-7
v_call: TRBV7-8
clone_size: once
d_call: TRBD1
cdr3_aa: CASSLGTRTGAYEQYF
cdr3_nt: TGTGCCAGCAGCTTAGGAACCCGGACAGGGGCCTACGAGCAGTACTTC

j_call: TRBJ2-7
v_call: TRBV24-1
clone_size: NA
d_call: TRBD1
cdr3_aa: CATSAPGTGSSYEQYF
cdr3_nt: TGTGCCACCAGTGCTCCTGGGACAGGGAGCTCCTACGAGCAGTACTTC

j_call: TRBJ1-5
v_call: TRBV10-3
clone_size: NA
d_call: NA
cdr3_aa: CAISGADSNQPQHF
cdr3_nt: TGTGCCATCAGTGGCGCGGATAGCAATCAGCCCCAGCATTTT

j_call: TRBJ2-7
v_call: TRBV4-2
clone_size: few
d_call: NA
cdr3_aa: CASSQAPGQLYEQYF
cdr3_nt: TGTGCCAGCAGCCAAGCCCCTGGACAGCTTTACGAGCAGTACTTC

j_call: TRBJ2-7
v_call: TRBV6-5
clone_size: NA
d_call: NA
cdr3_aa: CASSPSYEQYF
cdr3_nt: TGTGCCAGCAGTCCCTCCTACGAGCAGTACTTC

j_call: TRBJ2-1
v_call: TRBV27
clone_size: NA
d_call: NA
cdr3_aa: CASSLSQTSAYNEQFF
cdr3_nt: TGTGCCAGCAGTTTGTCTCAAACTAGTGCTTACAATGAGCAGTTCTTC

j_call: TRBJ2-3
v_call: TRBV15
clone_size: NA
d_call: TRBD2
cdr3_aa: CATSNGGGSTDTQYF
cdr3_nt: TGTGCCACCAGCAATGGCGGGGGAAGCACAGATACGCAGTATTTT

j_call: TRBJ1-1
v_call: TRBV6-5
clone_size: NA
d_call: TRBD1
cdr3_aa: CASNKAGTGPTEAFF
cdr3_nt: TGTGCCAGCAACAAAGCGGGGACAGGGCCCACTGAAGCTTTCTTT

j_call: TRBJ2-7
v_call: TRBV9
clone_size: once
d_call: NA
cdr3_aa: CASSEGGFSYEQYF
cdr3_nt: TGTGCCAGCAGCGAGGGAGGCTTCTCCTACGAGCAGTACTTC

j_call: TRBJ2-7
v_call: TRBV7-2
clone_size: NA
d_call: NA
cdr3_aa: CASSLRDGVSYEQYF
cdr3_nt: TGTGCCAGCAGCCTCCGGGACGGAGTCTCCTACGAGCAGTACTTC

j_call: TRBJ1-1
v_call: TRBV5-1
clone_size: NA
d_call: NA
cdr3_aa: CASSLGSMNTEAFF
cdr3_nt: TGCGCCAGCAGCTTGGGGTCAATGAACACTGAAGCTTTCTTT

j_call: TRBJ1-1
v_call: TRBV28
clone_size: NA
d_call: TRBD1
cdr3_aa: CASSSGQFSTEAFF
cdr3_nt: TGTGCCAGCAGTTCGGGACAGTTTAGCACTGAAGCTTTCTTT

j_call: TRBJ2-5
v_call: TRBV7-2
clone_size: NA
d_call: TRBD2
cdr3_aa: CASSLSQRGVRETQYF
cdr3_nt: TGTGCCAGCAGCTTGAGCCAGCGGGGAGTTCGAGAGACCCAGTACTTC

j_call: TRBJ1-2
v_call: TRBV6-2/TRBV6-3
clone_size: NA
d_call: TRBD1
cdr3_aa: CASSSADRGSGYTF
cdr3_nt: TGTGCCAGCAGTTCCGCGGACAGGGGGAGTGGCTACACCTTC